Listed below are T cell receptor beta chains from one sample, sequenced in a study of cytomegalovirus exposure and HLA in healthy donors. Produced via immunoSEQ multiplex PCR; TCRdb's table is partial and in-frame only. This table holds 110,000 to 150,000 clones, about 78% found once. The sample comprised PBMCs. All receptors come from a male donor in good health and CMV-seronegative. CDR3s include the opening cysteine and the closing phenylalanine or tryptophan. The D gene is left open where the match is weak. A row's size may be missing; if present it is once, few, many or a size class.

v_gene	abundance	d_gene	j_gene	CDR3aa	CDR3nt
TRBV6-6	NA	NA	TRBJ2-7	CASSYSLYEQYF	TGTGCCAGCAGTTACTCCTTGTACGAGCAGTACTTC
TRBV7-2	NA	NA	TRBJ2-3	CASSLAGGARTDTQYF	TGTGCCAGCAGCTTAGCCGGCGGGGCCCGGACAGATACGCAGTATTTT
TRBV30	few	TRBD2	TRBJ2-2	CAWALAGYTGELFF	TGTGCCTGGGCACTAGCGGGTTACACCGGGGAGCTGTTTTTT
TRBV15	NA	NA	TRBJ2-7	CATSEGSGGRRYF	TGTGCCACCAGTGAGGGCTCCGGGGGTAGGCGGTACTTC
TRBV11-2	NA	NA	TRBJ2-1	CASSLDILYEQFF	TGTGCCAGCAGCTTAGATATCCTTTATGAGCAGTTCTTC
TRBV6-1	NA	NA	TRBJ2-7	CASSKTGPSGEQYF	TGTGCCAGCAGTAAGACAGGCCCCTCGGGGGAGCAGTACTTC
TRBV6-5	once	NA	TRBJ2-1	CASSSRRSYNEQFF	TGTGCCAGCAGTTCCAGAAGATCCTACAATGAGCAGTTCTTC
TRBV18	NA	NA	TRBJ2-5	CASSPFRGAEGETQYF	TGTGCCAGCTCACCATTCAGGGGCGCTGAGGGTGAGACCCAGTACTTC
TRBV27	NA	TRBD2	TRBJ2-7	CASSLVPFHLAANLREQYF	TGTGCCAGCAGTTTGGTCCCCTTCCACCTAGCGGCCAACCTACGAGAGCAGTACTTC
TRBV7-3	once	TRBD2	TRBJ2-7	CASRTGTSGYEQYF	TGTGCCAGCAGAACCGGGACTAGCGGGTACGAGCAGTACTTC
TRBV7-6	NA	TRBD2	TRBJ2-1	CASSYPGTSAYNEQFF	TGTGCCAGCAGCTACCCCGGAACTAGCGCCTACAATGAGCAGTTCTTC
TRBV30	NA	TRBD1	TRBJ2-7	CAWSVGGSYEQYF	TGTGCCTGGAGTGTAGGGGGCAGTTACGAGCAGTACTTC
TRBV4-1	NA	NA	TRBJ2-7	CASSQDWSTYEQYF	TGCGCCAGCAGCCAAGATTGGAGTACCTACGAGCAGTACTTC
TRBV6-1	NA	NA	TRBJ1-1	CASSEYPGGMAFF	TGTGCCAGCAGTGAATATCCGGGGGGTATGGCTTTCTTT